The clone carrying this T cell receptor (beta chain) came up a few times. PCR used 60 Vbeta primers and 13 Jbeta primers. Profiling relied on immunoSEQ multiplex PCR, and the TCRdb table lists in-frame clones only, not all of them. The table records over 110,000 clones, approximately 83% of them present only once. Germline V gene lookup returns CDR1 SNHLY and CDR2 FYNNEI. This CDR3 has 16 residues. The trim removed 2 bases at V and 3 bases at J, leaving 4 bases unmatched. The entry originates in a study of cytomegalovirus exposure and HLA in healthy donors. The sequencing sample was made of PBMCs. The clonotype originates from a male donor in good health and CMV-seronegative. The chain couples TRBV2 to TRBJ2-2; TRBD2 agrees at 9 bases. The CDR3 nucleotides are TGTGCCAGCAGTGAATTACAGCGGGAGGACACCGGGGAGCTGTTTTTT. Its translation: CASSELQREDTGELFF.